This T cell receptor beta chain was captured by sequencing in a study of T cell responses to AZD1222 COVID-19 vaccine. CDR1 MDHEN and CDR2 SYDVKM come from the germline V gene. This CDR3 has 11 residues. Trimming removed 10 bases from V and 4 bases from J, with 10 bases in between. Sequenced by immunoSEQ multiplex PCR; TCRdb stores in-frame clones only, minus some. The repertoire holds 100,000 to 120,000 clones, with roughly nine tenths as singletons. This clone appeared once. Antigen unknown. Study outcomes and limitations: It was only 6 or 7 AZD1222 recipients who were seropositive at baseline.

Sequencing was performed on peripheral blood, taken on day 0 of AZD1222 vaccination. This receptor was obtained from an adult in good health. The chain uses TRBV28 and TRBJ1-1; D gene ambiguous. The CDR3, as DNA: TGTGCCACCCTGCCCCTCACTGAAGCTTTCTTT. Amino acids: CATLPLTEAFF.